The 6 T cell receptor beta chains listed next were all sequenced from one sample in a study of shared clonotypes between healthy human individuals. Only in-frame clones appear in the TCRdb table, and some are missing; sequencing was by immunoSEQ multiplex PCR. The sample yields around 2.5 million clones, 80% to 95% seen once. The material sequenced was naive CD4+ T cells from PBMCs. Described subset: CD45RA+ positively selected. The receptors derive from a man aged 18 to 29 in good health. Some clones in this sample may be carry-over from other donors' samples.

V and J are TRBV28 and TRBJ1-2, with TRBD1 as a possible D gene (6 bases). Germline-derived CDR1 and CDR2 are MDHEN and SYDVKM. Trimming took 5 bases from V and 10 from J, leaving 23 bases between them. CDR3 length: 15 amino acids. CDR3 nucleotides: TGTGCCAGCAGTCTCCCGGGGGGCGCGGTAGTCGACTACACCTTC. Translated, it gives CASSLPGGAVVDYTF.

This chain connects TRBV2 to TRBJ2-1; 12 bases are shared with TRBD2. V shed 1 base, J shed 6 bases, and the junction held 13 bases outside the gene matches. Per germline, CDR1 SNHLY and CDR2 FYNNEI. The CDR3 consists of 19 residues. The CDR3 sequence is CASSEGFTASGRAGNEQFF. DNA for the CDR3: TGTGCCAGCAGTGAAGGGTTCACGGCTAGCGGGAGGGCTGGCAATGAGCAGTTCTTC.

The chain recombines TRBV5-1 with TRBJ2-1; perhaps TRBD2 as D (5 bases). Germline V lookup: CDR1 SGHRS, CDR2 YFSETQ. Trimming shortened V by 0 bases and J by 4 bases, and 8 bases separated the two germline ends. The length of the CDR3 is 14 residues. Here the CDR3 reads CASSLDLAYNEQFF. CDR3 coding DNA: TGCGCCAGCAGCTTGGACCTAGCTTACAATGAGCAGTTCTTC.

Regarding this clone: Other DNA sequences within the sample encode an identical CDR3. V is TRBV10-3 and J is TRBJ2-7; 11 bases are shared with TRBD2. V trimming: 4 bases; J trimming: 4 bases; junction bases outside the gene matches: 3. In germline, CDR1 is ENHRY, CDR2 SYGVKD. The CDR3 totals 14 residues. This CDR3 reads CAISARTSGYEQYF. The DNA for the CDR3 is TGTGCCATCAGTGCAAGGACTAGCGGGTACGAGCAGTACTTC.

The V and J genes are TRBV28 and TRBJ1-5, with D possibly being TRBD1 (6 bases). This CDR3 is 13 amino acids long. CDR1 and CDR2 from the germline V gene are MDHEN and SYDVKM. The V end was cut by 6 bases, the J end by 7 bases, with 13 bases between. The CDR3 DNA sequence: TGTGCCAGCAGCACAGGGCCTGGGCAGCCCCAGCATTTT. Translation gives CASSTGPGQPQHF.

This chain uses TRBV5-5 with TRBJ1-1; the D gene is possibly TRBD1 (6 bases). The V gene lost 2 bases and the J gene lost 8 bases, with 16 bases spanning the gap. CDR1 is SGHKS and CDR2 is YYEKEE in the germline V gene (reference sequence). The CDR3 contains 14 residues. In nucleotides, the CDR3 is TGTGCCAGCAGCTTTACGGGGGGAGACAGGGAAGCTTTCTTT. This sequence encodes CASSFTGGDREAFF.